The 7 T cell receptor beta chains presented below share a single source sample, sequenced in a study of molecular identifiers for immune sequencing clone quantification. One entry per CDR3 protein results from TCRdb running MiXCR on the PCR reads. Altogether under 75,000 distinct CDR3 sequences are present, around a fifth being singletons, with the ten largest covering over 1.1%. Sequencing was performed on naive CD8+ T cells from blood, with Jurkat cell RNA spiked in. The subset was: FACS-sorted CD8+CD4-CCR7+CD45RA+ naive T cells. These receptors were collected from a human donor in good health. Some libraries in this study had Jurkat cell RNA spiked in.

The chain carries TRBV27 and TRBJ2-1; TRBD2 aligns across 8 bases. CDR3 size: 16 residues. V was clipped by 4 bases and J by 4 bases; unmatched bases: 9. Germline V gives CDR1 MNHEY, CDR2 SMNVEV (reference sequence). CDR3 residues: CASSSLLSGGYNEQFF. The CDR3 region has the DNA TGTGCCAGCAGTTCCCTTCTTTCGGGGGGGTACAATGAGCAGTTCTTC.

This clonotype occurred many times. The chain uses TRBV30 and TRBJ2-3; D assignment may be TRBD1 or TRBD2 (5 bases each). Germline CDR1 GTSNPN, CDR2 SVGIG (reference sequence). The CDR3 consists of 14 residues. V was clipped by 2 bases and J by 6 bases, with 15 bases between them. The CDR3 region is CAWSFLAEGDTQYF. The CDR3 DNA sequence: TGTGCCTGGAGTTTTCTTGCTGAGGGGGATACGCAGTATTTT.

This clonotype was recorded at least ten times. The chain employs TRBV9 and TRBJ1-4; 9 nucleotides line up with TRBD1. Germline CDR1 and CDR2: SGDLS and YYNGEE. V shed 4 bases and J 5 bases; nucleotides not matched to a gene: 3. The CDR3 is made up of 14 amino acids. The CDR3 DNA reads as TGTGCCAGCAGCCCCGGACAGGGGAATGAAAAACTGTTTTTT. Its translation: CASSPGQGNEKLFF.

This clonotype has a single count. This sequence may be a read error, since a much larger clone differs from it by one base. This chain uses TRBV4-1 with TRBJ2-3, with D perhaps TRBD2 (5 bases). There are 15 residues in the CDR3. From germline, CDR1 is MGHRA and CDR2 YSYEKL. The CDR3 reads CASSPGGGGTDTRYF. The CDR3 DNA follows: TGCGCCAGCAGCCCAGGAGGTGGTGGCACAGATACGCGGTATTTT.

In regard to this clonotype: This clone may be a read error of a much larger clone one base away. The rearrangement joins TRBV6-5 to TRBJ2-1; 8 bases are a match to TRBD2. The CDR3 length is 17 residues. Germline CDR1 MNHEY, CDR2 SVGAGI. The CDR3 DNA reads as TGTGCCGGCAGTTACTACCCCGGACTAGCAGGGTACAATGAGCAGTTCTTC. As protein: CAGSYYPGLAGYNEQFF.

The sample holds one count of this clonotype. Possible read error: a much larger clone is one base away. The rearrangement uses TRBV5-1 and TRBJ1-1; D perhaps matches TRBD1 (6 bases). Per the germline V gene, CDR1 is SGHRS and CDR2 is YFSETQ. The CDR3 extends over 14 amino acids. This CDR3 reads CASSLGGMNTEASF. CDR3 nucleotide sequence: TGCGCCAGCAGCTTAGGGGGGATGAACACTGAAGCTTCCTTT.

This clonotype was recorded many times. The chain recombines TRBV14 with TRBJ2-3, with a tentative D call TRBD2 (6 bases). Trimming took off 1 base at V and 3 bases at J, with 17 bases between the two ends. CDR1 is SGHDN, CDR2 FVKESK, per germline. The CDR3 consists of 17 residues. CDR3 nucleotides: TGTGCCAGCAGCCAAGTCCTCTCCGCGGGAAGGACAGATACGCAGTATTTT. It codes for CASSQVLSAGRTDTQYF. The variable domain in full, with the rest retrieved from reference TRBV14 and TRBJ2-3, is EAGVTQFPSHSVIEKGQTVTLRCDPISGHDNLYWYRRVMGKEIKFLLHFVKESKQDESGMPNNRFLAERTGGTYSTLKVQPAELEDSGVYFCASSQVLSAGRTDTQYFGPGTRLTVL.